This TCR beta chain was found in a study of STAT5B mutations in CD4+ large granular lymphocyte leukemia (dated 2022 in TCRdb). Background on the whole study: Among the healthy controls, the CDR3 'QG' motif was associated with a particular HLA allele. The study compared the TCRbeta repertoires of patients with CD4+ T-cell large granular lymphocyte leukemia against the TCRbeta repertoires of healthy blood donors. Flow cytometry performed on FACSCanto II or FACSVerse showed that the purified fractions had more than 95% purity among lymphocytes. The study at large found these results: Greater clonality appeared to be present in CD4-sorted patient repertoires than in healthy CD4+ repertoires, and the difference was retained after the putative leukemic clones were removed. TRBV06-family usage was enriched among the top patient clones (8/27) compared with healthy controls (2/35). Main leukemic clonotypes were private to each patient, although roughly 25% of the main leukemic clonotypes were found at low frequency in the non-leukemic repertoires of other patients. The data were not HLA-matched, and the higher clonality in CD4+ T-LGLL than in CD8+ T-LGLL could be due to the relatively small sample size.

The healthy controls were a few dozen blood donors, and the buffy coats of these donors were supplied by the Finnish Red Cross blood service. All TCR-sequenced material derived from peripheral blood: patient blood samples and healthy donor buffy coats. Ficoll-Hypaque gradient centrifugation was used to isolate peripheral blood mononuclear cells. For the healthy controls, CD4+ cells were obtained from buffy coats by magnetic purification. The Gentra Puregene Cell and Tissue kit was used to extract genomic DNA, and a Qubit 2.0 fluorometer was used to measure the amount of genomic DNA. The immunoSEQ assay at survey resolution was used to sequence TCRbeta rearrangements from genomic DNA. In the original analysis: In the TCR sequencing data, the lowest productive clonotype frequency that could be detected was 2.59 x 10-5. Analyses included only productive TCRbeta rearrangements, meaning complete and in-frame sequences. Simpson clonality, calculated in the immunoSEQ Analyzer version 3.0, was used as the measure of sample clonality. Clones were binned by frequency as very rare, small, medium, large (1-20%) or hyperexpanded (>20%). OLGA 1.2.3 estimated generation probabilities, VDJtools produced V-gene circos plots, VDJdb was queried for specificities, and GLIPH identified CDR3 motifs. TCRdb carries this immuneACCESS record with in-frame sequences only. Its versions omit some clonotypes, under half of them owing to an unresolved V gene in the studies checked, with the rest unexplained. D and trimming were read from the DNA, whereas the V and J calls and clone size are those reported in that table. This sample has 23,000 or so clones in its table, and approximately 71% of those were observed once. The ten largest account for less than 5% of the sample.

Spanning cysteine to phenylalanine, the CDR3 consists of 17 amino acids. Just CDR3 DNA is preserved here, 51 bases in frame from base 1. Unmatched junction bases come to 15, with V trimmed by 2 bases and J by 6 bases. CDR1 is given as SGHDN and CDR2 as FVKESK, both from the germline V gene. Notes on this clone: Its cognate antigen has yet to be identified. Base qualities are not recorded, but no much larger clone differs from it by a single base.

Material: CD4+ T cells from blood buffy coats. The receptor comes from a human donor in good health. The V and J genes are TRBV14 and TRBJ1-2; 7 central bases correspond to TRBD1. CDR3 sequence: CASSQPTGSGGVDGYTF. In nucleotides, the sequence is TGTGCCAGCAGCCAACCTACGGGGTCAGGGGGTGTTGATGGCTACACCTTC.